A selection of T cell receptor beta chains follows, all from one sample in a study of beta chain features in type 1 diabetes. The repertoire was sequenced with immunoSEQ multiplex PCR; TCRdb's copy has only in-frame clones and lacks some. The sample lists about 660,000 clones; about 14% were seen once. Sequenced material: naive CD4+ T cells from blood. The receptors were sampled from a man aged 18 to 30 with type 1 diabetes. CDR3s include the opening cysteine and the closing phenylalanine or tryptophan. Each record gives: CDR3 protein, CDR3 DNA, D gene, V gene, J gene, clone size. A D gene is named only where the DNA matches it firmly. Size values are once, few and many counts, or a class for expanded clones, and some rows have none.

CDR3: CASSLWADLRGYTF; DNA: TGTGCCAGCAGCTTATGGGCGGATCTTCGGGGCTACACCTTC; D: -; V: TRBV7-2; J: TRBJ1-2; size: -
CDR3: CASSLAIGVQETQYF; DNA: TGTGCCAGCAGCTTGGCCATCGGGGTCCAAGAGACCCAGTACTTC; D: -; V: TRBV5-4; J: TRBJ2-5; size: -
CDR3: CASSLEGTSSTGELFF; DNA: TGTGCCAGCAGCTTAGAAGGGACTAGCAGCACCGGGGAGCTGTTTTTT; D: TRBD2; V: TRBV7-2; J: TRBJ2-2; size: -
CDR3: CASSSLSATYEQYF; DNA: TGTGCCAGCAGTTCCCTTAGCGCAACCTACGAGCAGTACTTC; D: -; V: TRBV6-5; J: TRBJ2-7; size: few
CDR3: CASSFSRGSDYGYTF; DNA: TGCGCCAGCAGCTTCTCAAGGGGCTCAGACTATGGCTACACCTTC; D: -; V: TRBV5-1; J: TRBJ1-2; size: few
CDR3: CASSLASGTDTQYF; DNA: TGCGCCAGCAGCTTGGCTAGTGGCACAGATACGCAGTATTTT; D: -; V: TRBV5-1; J: TRBJ2-3; size: -
CDR3: CASSLSSGNEQFF; DNA: TGTGCTAGCAGCTTAAGTTCGGGCAATGAGCAGTTCTTC; D: -; V: TRBV7-7; J: TRBJ2-1; size: -
CDR3: CASSFDNDGYTF; DNA: TGCGCCAGCAGTTTCGACAATGATGGCTACACCTTC; D: -; V: TRBV5-1; J: TRBJ1-2; size: few
CDR3: CASSPRGDEQFF; DNA: TGTGCCAGCTCACCAAGAGGGGATGAGCAGTTCTTC; D: -; V: TRBV18; J: TRBJ2-1; size: few
CDR3: CASRGGLSNQPQHF; DNA: TGTGCCAGCAGGGGAGGACTTAGCAATCAGCCCCAGCATTTT; D: -; V: TRBV2; J: TRBJ1-5; size: -
CDR3: CASSPWTGASGANVLTF; DNA: TGCGCCAGCAGCCCCTGGACAGGGGCGTCTGGGGCCAACGTCCTGACTTTC; D: TRBD1; V: TRBV5-1; J: TRBJ2-6; size: few
CDR3: CASSLAMGGAGYTF; DNA: TGTGCCAGCAGCTTGGCCATGGGGGGAGCTGGCTACACCTTC; D: -; V: TRBV5-8; J: TRBJ1-2; size: -
CDR3: CATSRDGNQPQHF; DNA: TGTGCCACCAGCAGAGATGGGAATCAGCCCCAGCATTTT; D: -; V: TRBV15; J: TRBJ1-5; size: -
CDR3: CATSIWQSSYNEQFF; DNA: TGTGCCACCAGCATCTGGCAGTCCTCCTACAATGAGCAGTTCTTC; D: -; V: TRBV15; J: TRBJ2-1; size: few
CDR3: CAWSAGEGLDTEAFF; DNA: TGTGCCTGGAGCGCCGGAGAGGGGTTGGACACTGAAGCTTTCTTT; D: -; V: TRBV30; J: TRBJ1-1; size: few
CDR3: CASSEDRLIYLQNEKLFF; DNA: TGTGCCAGCAGTGAAGACAGGCTCATTTATCTTCAGAATGAAAAACTGTTTTTT; D: -; V: TRBV6-1; J: TRBJ1-4; size: -
CDR3: CASSLRGMGEKLFF; DNA: TGTGCCAGCAGCTTACGAGGGATGGGGGAAAAACTGTTTTTT; D: -; V: TRBV7-9; J: TRBJ1-4; size: -
CDR3: CASSHGTANTGELFF; DNA: TGCGCCAGCAGCCACGGGACAGCGAACACCGGGGAGCTGTTTTTT; D: TRBD1; V: TRBV4-3; J: TRBJ2-2; size: few
CDR3: CASSIWSINTEAFF; DNA: TGTGCCAGTAGTATATGGTCTATCAACACTGAAGCTTTCTTT; D: -; V: TRBV19; J: TRBJ1-1; size: -
CDR3: CASSQTSNEQFF; DNA: TGTGCCAGCAGCCAAACGAGCAATGAGCAGTTCTTC; D: -; V: TRBV6-5; J: TRBJ2-1; size: -
CDR3: CAWSSGRSRDEQFF; DNA: TGTGCCTGGAGTAGCGGGAGGAGTAGAGATGAGCAGTTCTTC; D: TRBD2; V: TRBV30; J: TRBJ2-1; size: -
CDR3: CSVRTVHTDTQYF; DNA: TGCAGCGTCCGGACCGTTCACACAGATACGCAGTATTTT; D: -; V: TRBV29-1; J: TRBJ2-3; size: few
CDR3: CAWSMTAADGKLFF; DNA: TGTGCCTGGTCGATGACCGCCGCGGATGGAAAACTGTTTTTT; D: -; V: TRBV30; J: TRBJ1-4; size: -
CDR3: CAWSPGPSSYEQYF; DNA: TGTGCCTGGAGCCCGGGGCCCAGCTCCTACGAGCAGTACTTC; D: -; V: TRBV30; J: TRBJ2-7; size: few
CDR3: CASQGVSTDTQYF; DNA: TGCGCCAGCCAAGGGGTCAGCACAGATACGCAGTATTTT; D: -; V: TRBV5-1; J: TRBJ2-3; size: -
CDR3: CSATTGQGARAVNYEQFF; DNA: TGCAGCGCAACGACCGGACAGGGGGCCAGGGCTGTCAATTATGAGCAGTTCTTC; D: TRBD1; V: TRBV29-1; J: TRBJ2-1; size: few
CDR3: CAWAVQGHGTDTQYF; DNA: TGTGCCTGGGCCGTACAGGGCCATGGCACAGATACGCAGTATTTT; D: -; V: TRBV30; J: TRBJ2-3; size: few
CDR3: CSVESGQVAFF; DNA: TGCAGCGTTGAATCAGGGCAGGTAGCTTTCTTT; D: -; V: TRBV29-1; J: TRBJ1-1; size: -
CDR3: CASSPRHDTEAFF; DNA: TGTGCCAGCAGCCCGAGACACGACACTGAAGCTTTCTTT; D: -; V: TRBV9; J: TRBJ1-1; size: -
CDR3: CASRGPGANVLTF; DNA: TGTGCCAGCAGGGGACCTGGGGCCAACGTCCTGACTTTC; D: -; V: TRBV6-4; J: TRBJ2-6; size: -
CDR3: CASSPGKEWAGTDTQYF; DNA: TGTGCCAGCTCACCAGGAAAAGAGTGGGCCGGCACAGATACGCAGTATTTT; D: -; V: TRBV18; J: TRBJ2-3; size: -
CDR3: CAWSSSLNQPQHF; DNA: TGTGCCTGGAGTTCCAGCCTTAATCAGCCCCAGCATTTT; D: -; V: TRBV30; J: TRBJ1-5; size: few
CDR3: CASSYREGTGQTQYF; DNA: TGTGCCAGCAGTTACCGCGAAGGGACAGGGCAGACCCAGTACTTC; D: TRBD1; V: TRBV6-5; J: TRBJ2-5; size: few
CDR3: CSVYRAINTGELFF; DNA: TGCAGCGTTTATCGGGCGATCAACACCGGGGAGCTGTTTTTT; D: -; V: TRBV29-1; J: TRBJ2-2; size: -
CDR3: CASSSGREIHEQYF; DNA: TGTGCCAGCAGCTCGGGGAGGGAGATCCACGAGCAGTACTTC; D: TRBD2; V: TRBV7-9; J: TRBJ2-7; size: few
CDR3: CASGRDSNTGELFF; DNA: TGTGCCAGCGGCCGGGACAGTAACACCGGGGAGCTGTTTTTT; D: TRBD1; V: TRBV2; J: TRBJ2-2; size: -
CDR3: CASSLAPGDTYEQYF; DNA: TGCGCCAGCAGCCTCGCCCCCGGGGATACCTACGAGCAGTACTTC; D: -; V: TRBV5-1; J: TRBJ2-7; size: -
CDR3: CASSYSEGNQPQHF; DNA: TGTGCCAGCAGTTACTCGGAAGGGAATCAGCCCCAGCATTTT; D: -; V: TRBV6-5; J: TRBJ1-5; size: -
CDR3: CASSPPKGAHDEQFF; DNA: TGTGCCAGCTCACCACCGAAGGGGGCGCACGATGAGCAGTTCTTC; D: TRBD1; V: TRBV18; J: TRBJ2-1; size: -
CDR3: CAWSVGVYETQYF; DNA: TGTGCCTGGAGTGTAGGGGTGTACGAGACCCAGTACTTC; D: -; V: TRBV30; J: TRBJ2-5; size: -
CDR3: CASSLVGAVSYTF; DNA: TGCGCCAGCAGCTTGGTTGGGGCCGTGAGCTACACCTTC; D: -; V: TRBV5-1; J: TRBJ1-2; size: few
CDR3: CASSTGTSGPYEQYF; DNA: TGCGCCAGCAGCACAGGGACTAGCGGCCCCTACGAGCAGTACTTC; D: TRBD2; V: TRBV5-1; J: TRBJ2-7; size: few
CDR3: CASSLDQARELFF; DNA: TGTGCCAGCAGCTTAGATCAGGCCAGGGAGCTGTTTTTT; D: -; V: TRBV11-2; J: TRBJ2-2; size: -
CDR3: CASSEIPGTTNEKLFF; DNA: TGTGCCAGCAGTGAAATCCCAGGGACAACTAATGAAAAACTGTTTTTT; D: -; V: TRBV2; J: TRBJ1-4; size: -
CDR3: CAWSVSLGNEQFF; DNA: TGTGCCTGGAGTGTTTCCTTGGGCAATGAGCAGTTCTTC; D: -; V: TRBV30; J: TRBJ2-1; size: few
CDR3: CASSLWPGHNQPQHF; DNA: TGTGCCAGCAGCTTGTGGCCAGGACACAATCAGCCCCAGCATTTT; D: -; V: TRBV5-6; J: TRBJ1-5; size: few
CDR3: CASTGHHNEQFF; DNA: TGTGCCAGCACGGGTCACCACAATGAGCAGTTCTTC; D: -; V: TRBV11-2; J: TRBJ2-1; size: -
CDR3: CASDTLGRYSKNIQYF; DNA: TGTGCCAGCGATACTTTGGGCCGGTACTCGAAAAACATTCAGTACTTC; D: -; V: TRBV6-6; J: TRBJ2-4; size: few
CDR3: CASSPTDGTGTYEQYF; DNA: TGTGCCAGCAGCCCTACTGACGGGACAGGAACCTACGAGCAGTACTTC; D: TRBD1; V: TRBV9; J: TRBJ2-7; size: -
CDR3: CASSLTGSNGELFF; DNA: TGTGCCAGCAGCTTAACGGGGTCCAACGGGGAGCTGTTTTTT; D: -; V: TRBV7-9; J: TRBJ2-2; size: few
CDR3: CASSLTVSGETQYF; DNA: TGCGCCAGCAGCTTGACAGTCTCGGGGGAGACCCAGTACTTC; D: -; V: TRBV5-1; J: TRBJ2-5; size: few
CDR3: CASSEPTPYNEQFF; DNA: TGTGCCAGCAGTGAACCCACCCCCTACAATGAGCAGTTCTTC; D: -; V: TRBV25-1; J: TRBJ2-1; size: -
CDR3: CASSIPAPWSGELFF; DNA: TGTGCCAGTAGTATTCCGGCACCGTGGAGCGGGGAGCTGTTTTTT; D: -; V: TRBV19; J: TRBJ2-2; size: few